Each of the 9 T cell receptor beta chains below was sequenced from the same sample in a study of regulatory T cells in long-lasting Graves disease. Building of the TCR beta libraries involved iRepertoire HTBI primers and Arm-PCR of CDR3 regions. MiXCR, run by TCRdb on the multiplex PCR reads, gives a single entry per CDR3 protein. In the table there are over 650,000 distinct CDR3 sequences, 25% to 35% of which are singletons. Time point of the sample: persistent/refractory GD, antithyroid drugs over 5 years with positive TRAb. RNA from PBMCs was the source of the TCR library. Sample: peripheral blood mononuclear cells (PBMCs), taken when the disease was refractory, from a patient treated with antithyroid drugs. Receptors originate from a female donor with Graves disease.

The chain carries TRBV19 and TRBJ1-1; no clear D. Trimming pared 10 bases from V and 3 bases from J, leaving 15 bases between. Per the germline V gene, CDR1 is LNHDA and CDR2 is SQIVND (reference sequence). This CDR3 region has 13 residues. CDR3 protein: CATRPPADTEAFF. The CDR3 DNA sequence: TGTGCCACCCGACCCCCCGCGGACACTGAAGCTTTCTTT. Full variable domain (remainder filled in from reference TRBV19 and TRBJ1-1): DGGITQSPKYLFRKEGQNVTLSCEQNLNHDAMYWYRQDPGQGLRLIYYSQIVNDFQKGDIAEGYSVSREKKESFPLTVTSAQKNPTAFYLCATRPPADTEAFFGQGTRLTVV.

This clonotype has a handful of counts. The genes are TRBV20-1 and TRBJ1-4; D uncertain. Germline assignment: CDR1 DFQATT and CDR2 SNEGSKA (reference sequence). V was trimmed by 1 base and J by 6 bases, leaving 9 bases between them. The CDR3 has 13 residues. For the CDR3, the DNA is TGCAGTGCTAGAGGGGGAGGTGATGAAAAACTGTTTTTT. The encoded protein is CSARGGGDEKLFF.

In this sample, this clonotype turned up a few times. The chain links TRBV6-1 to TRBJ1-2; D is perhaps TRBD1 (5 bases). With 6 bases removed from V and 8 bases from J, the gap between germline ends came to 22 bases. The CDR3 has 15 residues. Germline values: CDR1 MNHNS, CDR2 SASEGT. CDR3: CASRVYRTGPEGYTF. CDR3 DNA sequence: TGTGCCAGCAGAGTTTATCGGACGGGACCCGAAGGCTACACCTTC.

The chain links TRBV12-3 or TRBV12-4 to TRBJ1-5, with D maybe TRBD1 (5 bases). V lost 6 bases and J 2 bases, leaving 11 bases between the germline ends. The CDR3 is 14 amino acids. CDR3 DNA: TGTGCCAGCAGACCCGGGGACGGCAATCAGCCCCAGCATTTT. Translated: CASRPGDGNQPQHF.

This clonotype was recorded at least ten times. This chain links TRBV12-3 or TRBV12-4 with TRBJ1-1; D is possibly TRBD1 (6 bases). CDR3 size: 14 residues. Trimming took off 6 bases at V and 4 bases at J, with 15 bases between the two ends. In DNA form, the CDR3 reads TGTGCCAGCAGGGGCGGGGGGCTCGGCACTGAAGCTTTCTTT. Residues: CASRGGGLGTEAFF.

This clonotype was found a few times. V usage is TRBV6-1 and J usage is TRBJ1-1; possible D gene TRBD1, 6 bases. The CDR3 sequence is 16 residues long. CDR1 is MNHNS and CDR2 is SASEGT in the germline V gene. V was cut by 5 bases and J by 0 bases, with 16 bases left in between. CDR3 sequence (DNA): TGTGCCAGCAGTCGGGACCGGGACACCTTGAACACTGAAGCTTTCTTT. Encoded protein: CASSRDRDTLNTEAFF.

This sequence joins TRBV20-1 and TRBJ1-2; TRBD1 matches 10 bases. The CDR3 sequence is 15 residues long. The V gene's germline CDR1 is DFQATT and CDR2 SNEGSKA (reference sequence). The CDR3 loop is CSAPRLDRGKNGYTF. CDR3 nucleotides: TGCAGCGCTCCCCGGTTGGACAGGGGGAAGAATGGCTACACCTTC.

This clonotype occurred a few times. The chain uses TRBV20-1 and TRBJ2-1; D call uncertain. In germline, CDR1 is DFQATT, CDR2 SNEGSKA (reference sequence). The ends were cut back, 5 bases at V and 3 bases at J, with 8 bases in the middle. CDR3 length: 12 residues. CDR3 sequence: CSADLDYNEQFF. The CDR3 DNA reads TGCAGTGCTGACCTGGACTACAATGAGCAGTTCTTC.

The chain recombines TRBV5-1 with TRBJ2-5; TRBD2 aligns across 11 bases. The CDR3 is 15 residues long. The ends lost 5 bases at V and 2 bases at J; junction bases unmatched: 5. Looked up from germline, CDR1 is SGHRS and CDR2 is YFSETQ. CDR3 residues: CASRAGLAVQETQYF. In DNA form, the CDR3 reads TGCGCCAGCAGAGCGGGACTAGCGGTTCAAGAGACCCAGTACTTC.